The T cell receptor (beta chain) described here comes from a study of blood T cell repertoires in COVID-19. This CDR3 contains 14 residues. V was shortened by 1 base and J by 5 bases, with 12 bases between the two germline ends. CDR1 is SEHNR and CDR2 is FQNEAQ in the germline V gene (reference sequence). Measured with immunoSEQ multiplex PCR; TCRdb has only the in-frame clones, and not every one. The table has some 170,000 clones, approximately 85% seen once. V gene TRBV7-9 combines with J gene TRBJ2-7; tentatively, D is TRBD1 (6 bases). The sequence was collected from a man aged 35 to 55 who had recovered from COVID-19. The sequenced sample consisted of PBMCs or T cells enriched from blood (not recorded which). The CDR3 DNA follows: TGTGCCAGCAGCTTAGATTCCAACAGGGACGAGCAGTACTTC. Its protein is CASSLDSNRDEQYF.